A single sample gave rise to the 20 T cell receptor beta chains below, sequenced in a study of shared clonotypes between healthy human individuals. Generated by immunoSEQ multiplex PCR, the TCRdb table keeps only in-frame clones and is missing some. The sample has millions of clones; roughly 94% are singletons. What was sequenced was naive CD4+ T cells sorted from blood. Subset indicated: CD45RA+ positively selected. The receptors stem from a young man in good health.

The V and J genes are TRBV7-9 and TRBJ2-7; no definite D call. Per the germline V gene, CDR1 is SEHNR and CDR2 is FQNEAQ (reference sequence). V lost 5 bases and J 2 bases, leaving 10 bases between the germline ends. CDR3 length equals 13 residues. CDR3 sequence: CASSPRAAYEQYF. Here the CDR3 DNA reads TGTGCCAGCAGCCCCCGAGCCGCCTACGAGCAGTACTTC.

The chain joins TRBV5-1 to TRBJ2-7; the D is unclear. The V and J ends lost 0 bases and 2 bases respectively, with 9 bases between them. CDR3 length: 14 residues. Germline assignment: CDR1 SGHRS and CDR2 YFSETQ. The CDR3: CASSLGRATYEQYF. CDR3 bases: TGCGCCAGCAGCTTGGGAAGGGCCACCTACGAGCAGTACTTC.

The chain uses TRBV6-5 and TRBJ2-3; 9 bases map to TRBD1. The ends lost 6 bases at V and 3 bases at J; junction bases unmatched: 7. The CDR3 has 15 residues. Germline-derived CDR1 and CDR2 are MNHEY and SVGAGI. CDR3 protein: CASSPGTGNTDTQYF. The DNA of the CDR3 is TGTGCCAGCAGCCCCGGGACAGGGAATACAGATACGCAGTATTTT.

The DNA for the CDR3 is TGTGCCAGCAGCCGAAGGGAGGCTCAGTACTTC. Residues: CASSRREAQYF. V is TRBV5-6 and J is TRBJ2-4; perhaps TRBD2 as D (6 bases). The CDR3 loop spans 11 amino acids. Trimming stripped 4 bases from V and 12 bases from J, with 11 bases between. Germline V gene sequence: CDR1 SGHDT, CDR2 YYEEEE.

This chain joins TRBV19 and TRBJ2-7; unclear D gene. This CDR3 comprises 14 residues. Trimming left V 8 bases short and J 0 bases short, with 14 bases between. The germline V gene has CDR1 LNHDA and CDR2 SQIVND (reference sequence). The CDR3 nucleotides are TGTGCCAGTTCCCTAGAACCCTACTCCTACGAGCAGTACTTC. This gives the protein CASSLEPYSYEQYF.

This clone was seen a single time. The J gene is TRBJ2-7, the V gene TRBV6-1, with 8 bases identical to TRBD1. This CDR3 comprises 17 residues. The V and J ends lost 0 bases and 1 base, in that order; junction bases with no gene match: 8. The V gene's germline CDR1 is MNHNS and CDR2 SASEGT. The CDR3, as DNA: TGTGCCAGCAGTGAAGCGGGTCTGAGGACAGGGTCCTACGAGCAGTACTTC. Translation: CASSEAGLRTGSYEQYF.

The chain combines TRBV18 with TRBJ2-1, with 8 bases matching TRBD1. Germline CDR1 KGHSH, CDR2 LQKENI. The CDR3 length is 15 residues. The V segment lost 2 bases and the J segment 5 bases; nucleotides outside the gene matches: 5. The CDR3 region is CASSPRQGMDNEQFF. The CDR3 DNA sequence: TGTGCCAGCTCACCAAGACAGGGGATGGACAATGAGCAGTTCTTC.

To note about this clone: This CDR3 is also generated by other DNA sequences in the sample. This chain joins TRBV7-2 and TRBJ2-7, with no clear D. Germline V CDR1 and CDR2: SGHTA, FQGNSA. This CDR3 is 13 amino acids long. Trimming took off 1 base at V and 1 base at J, with 5 bases between the two ends. CDR3 DNA sequence: TGTGCCAGCAGCTTAGGTCCTTCCTACGAGCAGTACTTC. Translated: CASSLGPSYEQYF.

This rearrangement joins TRBV5-1 to TRBJ2-7, with D possibly being TRBD2 (6 bases). The CDR3 extends over 14 amino acids. V was cut by 2 bases and J by 3 bases, with 12 bases left in between. Germline CDR1 SGHRS, CDR2 YFSETQ. For the CDR3, the DNA is TGCGCCAGCAGCTTAACTGGGGAGGTCTACGAGCAGTACTTC. It is translated as CASSLTGEVYEQYF. Looking up the rest from reference TRBV5-1 and TRBJ2-7 gives the full variable domain: KAGVTQTPRYLIKTRGQQVTLSCSPISGHRSVSWYQQTPGQGLQFLFEYFSETQRNKGNFPGRFSGRQFSNSRSEMNVSTLELGDSALYLCASSLTGEVYEQYFGPGTRLTVT.

The chain is built from TRBV6-1 and TRBJ2-2; 12 bases map to TRBD1. CDR3 size: 14 residues. Germline CDR1 reads MNHNS; CDR2 reads SASEGT. Trimming removed 6 bases from V and 7 bases from J; junction bases left unmatched: 3. The CDR3 DNA is TGTGCCAGCAGAGGGACAGGGGGCCACGGGGAGCTGTTTTTT. It encodes CASRGTGGHGELFF.

J is TRBJ2-5 and V is TRBV5-4; D possibly corresponds to TRBD1 (6 bases). The V end lost 4 bases, the J end lost 2 bases, and 15 bases lay between the germline ends. The germline CDR1 and CDR2 sequences are SGHNT and YYREEE (reference sequence). There are 15 residues in the CDR3. CDR3 amino acids: CASSPGTQSQETQYF. CDR3 nucleotide sequence: TGTGCCAGCAGCCCCGGGACACAATCACAAGAGACCCAGTACTTC.

The chain has TRBV19 and TRBJ1-1, with no clear D. Germline CDR1 and CDR2: LNHDA and SQIVND (reference sequence). V gave up 3 bases and J gave up 4 bases, with 9 bases separating them. This CDR3 has 13 residues. DNA for the CDR3: TGTGCCAGTAGTATCGAGGCGCGCACTGAAGCTTTCTTT. Translation: CASSIEARTEAFF.

The rearrangement uses TRBV27 and TRBJ2-7; 10 nucleotides align to TRBD1. With 3 bases clipped from V and 5 bases from J, the junction kept 13 bases outside the gene matches. Germline loops: CDR1 MNHEY, CDR2 SMNVEV (reference sequence). This CDR3 is 17 amino acids long. CDR3 amino acids: CASSFRGQGLVVHEQYF. The CDR3 DNA sequence: TGTGCCAGCAGTTTTAGGGGACAGGGGTTGGTGGTGCACGAGCAGTACTTC.

This rearrangement joins TRBV6-6 to TRBJ2-2; 12 positions match TRBD1. This CDR3 contains 16 residues. With V trimmed by 2 bases and J by 6 bases, 4 bases remained unmatched. From germline, CDR1 is MNHNY and CDR2 SVGAGI (reference sequence). CDR3 sequence reads: CASSYGRDRGPGELFF. The CDR3 nucleotides are TGTGCCAGCAGTTACGGAAGGGACAGGGGGCCCGGGGAGCTGTTTTTT.

This chain's CDR3 is CASSLGLAGGRSTDTQYF. Here the CDR3 DNA reads TGTGCCAGCAGTTTAGGGCTAGCGGGAGGCCGAAGCACAGATACGCAGTATTTT. This chain uses TRBV27 with TRBJ2-3; TRBD2 matches at 11 bases. CDR1 is MNHEY and CDR2 is SMNVEV in the germline V gene (reference sequence). The CDR3 consists of 18 residues. The ends lost 2 bases at V and 0 bases at J; junction bases unmatched: 7.

The chain employs TRBV18 and TRBJ1-1; 7 nucleotides match TRBD1. Germline V CDR1 and CDR2: KGHSH, LQKENI. Trimming took 2 bases from V and 1 from J; bases not matched to a gene: 4. The CDR3 sequence is 15 residues long. For the CDR3, the DNA is TGTGCCAGCTCACCATTAGAGGGGGCGAACACTGAAGCTTTCTTT. Protein: CASSPLEGANTEAFF.

Regarding this clone: The same CDR3 arises from other DNA sequences in this sample as well. The chain uses TRBV2 and TRBJ2-3; no firm D call. The CDR3 covers 11 residues. Trimming cost V 8 bases and J 0 bases, with 3 bases left between them. Germline CDR1 and CDR2: SNHLY and FYNNEI. CDR3 nucleotide sequence: TGTGCCAGCTCTAGCACAGATACGCAGTATTTT. The encoded protein is CASSSTDTQYF.

The chain has TRBV10-2 and TRBJ1-3; D ambiguous. The CDR3 is 16 residues long. V lost 2 bases, J lost 4 bases, and 15 bases lay in between. Germline values: CDR1 WSHSY, CDR2 SAAADI. CDR3 nucleotides: TGCGCCAGCAGTGAGCGAAACCCCTTGCTAGGAAACACCATATATTTT. This sequence encodes CASSERNPLLGNTIYF.

This chain connects TRBV28 to TRBJ2-2, with 10 bases aligning to TRBD2. Trimming removed 6 bases from V and 6 bases from J; junction bases left unmatched: 7. The CDR3 totals 15 residues. Germline loops: CDR1 MDHEN, CDR2 SYDVKM. The CDR3 nucleotides read TGTGCCAGCAGCGCCTTAGCGGGGGGTTCCGGGGAGCTGTTTTTT. Its translation: CASSALAGGSGELFF.

The chain carries TRBV11-2 and TRBJ2-6, with 7 bases identical to TRBD1. The CDR3 runs to 16 residues. Trimming at V came to 5 bases and at J to 2 bases, leaving 6 bases not matched to a gene. Germline V lookup: CDR1 SGHAT, CDR2 FQNNGV. CDR3: CASSIYRGTGANVLTF. The CDR3 DNA is TGTGCCAGCAGCATCTACAGGGGAACTGGGGCCAACGTCCTGACTTTC.